These 25 T cell receptor beta chains were sequenced from one sample in a study of T cell repertoires in cytomegalovirus infection. MiXCR, run by TCRdb on the reads, gives a single entry per CDR3 protein. The table includes just over 300,000 distinct CDR3 sequences, 15% to 20% detected once. Sequencing used PBMCs. The receptors were gathered from a human donor in good health (CMV status not recorded). Some clones in this sample may be carry-over from other donors' samples.

The rearrangement uses TRBV10-3 and TRBJ1-5; TRBD1 might be the D (5 bases). Germline lookup yields CDR1 ENHRY and CDR2 SYGVKD. V was clipped by 6 bases and J by 0 bases, with 12 bases between them. This CDR3 has 15 residues. CDR3 bases: TGTGCCATCAGCCTAACAGGAGATAGCAATCAGCCCCAGCATTTT. Its protein is CAISLTGDSNQPQHF.

This CDR3 reads CASSGGWGSLSGANVLTF. The CDR3, as DNA: TGTGCCAGTAGTGGGGGGTGGGGGTCCCTATCTGGGGCCAACGTCCTGACTTTC. J is TRBJ2-6 and V is TRBV19, with TRBD2 as a possible D gene (6 bases). Germline CDR1 reads LNHDA; CDR2 reads SQIVND (reference sequence). The CDR3 is made up of 18 amino acids. V gave up 5 bases and J gave up 1 base, with 18 bases separating them.

The chain links TRBV5-5 to TRBJ1-2; weak D call: TRBD1 (6 bases). CDR3 size: 15 residues. V was shortened by 3 bases and J by 6 bases, with 18 bases between the two germline ends. Germline V gene sequence: CDR1 SGHKS, CDR2 YYEKEE (reference sequence). CDR3 nucleotides: TGTGCCAGCAGCTGGGGGGCCGGTCGTCAGGATGGCTACACCTTC. This translates into CASSWGAGRQDGYTF.

This clonotype was observed many times. V and J are TRBV7-8 and TRBJ2-5; possibly TRBD2 for D (6 bases). The ends were cut back, 2 bases at V and 2 bases at J, with 27 bases in the middle. CDR1 and CDR2 from the germline V gene are SGHVS and FQNEAQ. The CDR3 runs 20 residues. For the CDR3, the DNA is TGTGCCAGCAGCTTACCTAATTTTAACGCGGGGTTGCTACGTCAAGAGACCCAGTACTTC. Protein: CASSLPNFNAGLLRQETQYF.

This clonotype was observed a few times. This rearrangement joins TRBV4-1 to TRBJ1-2; D is unclear. The CDR3 runs to 13 residues. CDR1 and CDR2 from the germline V gene are MGHRA and YSYEKL. V lost 0 bases, J lost 6 bases, and 8 bases lay in between. The CDR3 DNA sequence: TGCGCCAGCAGCCAAGATGTCGGGAATGGCTACACCTTC. It is translated as CASSQDVGNGYTF.

This clonotype has a handful of counts. The J gene is TRBJ1-2, the V gene TRBV27; 7 bases are shared with TRBD1. J gave up 2 bases and V 6 bases, and 3 bases lay outside the gene matches. The CDR3 is 13 residues long. CDR1 MNHEY and CDR2 SMNVEV come from the germline V gene (reference sequence). The CDR3 DNA is TGTGCCAGCAGCGGGGGACAGAACTATGGCTACACCTTC. This gives the protein CASSGGQNYGYTF.

A few counts support this clonotype. This chain joins TRBV19 and TRBJ1-1, with a weak D call TRBD1 (6 bases). This CDR3 comprises 15 residues. Trimming shortened V by 5 bases and J by 0 bases, and 13 bases separated the two germline ends. Per the germline V gene, CDR1 is LNHDA and CDR2 is SQIVND (reference sequence). The CDR3 nucleotides are TGTGCCAGTAGTCCAGGGACACTTATGAACACTGAAGCTTTCTTT. Protein sequence: CASSPGTLMNTEAFF. Combining the CDR3 with reference TRBV19 and TRBJ1-1 gives the whole variable domain DGGITQSPKYLFRKEGQNVTLSCEQNLNHDAMYWYRQDPGQGLRLIYYSQIVNDFQKGDIAEGYSVSREKKESFPLTVTSAQKNPTAFYLCASSPGTLMNTEAFFGQGTRLTVV.

This clonotype was seen ten or more times. The chain links TRBV7-2 to TRBJ2-3; D might be TRBD1 (5 bases). Trimming removed 5 bases from V and 5 bases from J, with 11 bases in between. This CDR3 comprises 13 residues. The germline gives CDR1 SGHTA, CDR2 FQGNSA. CDR3 region: CASSPDSLDTQYF. The CDR3 region has the DNA TGTGCCAGCAGCCCAGACAGTTTAGATACGCAGTATTTT.

This clonotype has a count of ten or more. This chain links TRBV7-2 with TRBJ2-3, with D perhaps matching TRBD2 (7 bases). Per germline, CDR1 SGHTA and CDR2 FQGNSA. There are 14 residues in the CDR3. V gave up 8 bases and J gave up 2 bases, with 14 bases separating them. The CDR3 region has the DNA TGTGCCAGCGGTCGGGGGGCAGCCACAGATACGCAGTATTTT. This translates into CASGRGAATDTQYF.

The chain combines TRBV27 with TRBJ1-5; no definite D call. V was trimmed by 4 bases and J by 4 bases, leaving 8 bases between them. Germline CDR1 and CDR2: MNHEY and SMNVEV (reference sequence). The CDR3 spans 13 residues. The CDR3 DNA follows: TGTGCCAGCAGTTCAATCAGGAATCAGCCCCAGCATTTT. Encoded protein: CASSSIRNQPQHF.

This clonotype was observed a few times. The chain carries TRBV6-5 and TRBJ1-5, with D tentatively TRBD1 (5 bases). This CDR3 has 13 residues. The V end lost 4 bases, the J end lost 7 bases, and 11 bases lay between the germline ends. CDR1 is MNHEY, CDR2 SVGAGI, per germline. The CDR3 here is CASSWGGGQPQHF. CDR3 nucleotide sequence: TGTGCCAGCAGTTGGGGGGGAGGGCAGCCCCAGCATTTT.

The chain couples TRBV28 to TRBJ2-5; possible D gene TRBD2, 6 bases. Trimming cost V 4 bases and J 5 bases, with 14 bases left between them. The germline V gene encodes CDR1 MDHEN and CDR2 SYDVKM. The CDR3 has 14 residues. CDR3 in DNA: TGTGCCAGCAGTTCGGGACTTCCGGTGGAGACCCAGTACTTC. Amino acid sequence: CASSSGLPVETQYF.

This clonotype was counted a few times. This rearrangement joins TRBV7-9 to TRBJ2-5, with no clear D. Germline-derived CDR1 and CDR2 are SEHNR and FQNEAQ (reference sequence). The CDR3 sequence is 13 residues long. V dropped 0 bases and J dropped 7 bases, with 9 bases sitting between them. The CDR3 loop reads CASSLARESTQYF. The CDR3 bases are TGTGCCAGCAGCTTAGCCCGAGAATCGACCCAGTACTTC. Full variable domain (missing parts from reference TRBV7-9 and TRBJ2-5): DTGVSQNPRHKITKRGQNVTFRCDPISEHNRLYWYRQTLGQGPEFLTYFQNEAQLEKSRLLSDRFSAERPKGSFSTLEIQRTEQGDSAMYLCASSLARESTQYFGPGTRLLVL.

The J gene is TRBJ2-7, the V gene TRBV2, with a tentative D call TRBD1 (6 bases). This CDR3 comprises 14 residues. Between the trimmed V and J ends, which lost 6 bases and 7 bases, there was a span of 19 bases. Per germline, CDR1 SNHLY and CDR2 FYNNEI. The CDR3 loop reads CASRKQGTSWEQYF. CDR3 coding DNA: TGTGCCAGCAGAAAACAGGGAACTTCTTGGGAGCAGTACTTC.

This clonotype has at least ten counts. The V gene is TRBV11-3, the J gene TRBJ2-5; D could derive from TRBD1 or TRBD2 (5 bases each). CDR3 length: 14 residues. V dropped 4 bases and J dropped 3 bases, with 12 bases sitting between them. CDR1 and CDR2 from the germline V gene are SGHNT and YENEEA. Here the CDR3 DNA reads TGTGCCAGCAGCTCCGGGGCCCGGGAAGAGACCCAGTACTTC. It encodes CASSSGAREETQYF. Looking up the rest from reference TRBV11-3 and TRBJ2-5 gives the full variable domain: EAGVVQSPRYKIIEKKQPVAFWCNPISGHNTLYWYLQNLGQGPELLIRYENEEAVDDSQLPKDRFSAERLKGVDSTLKIQPAELGDSAVYLCASSSGAREETQYFGPGTRLLVL.

The chain uses TRBV5-1 and TRBJ2-5, with D tentatively TRBD2 (5 bases). The CDR3 runs to 13 residues. Germline V gene lookup returns CDR1 SGHRS and CDR2 YFSETQ. The V end was cut by 4 bases, the J end by 2 bases, with 9 bases between. Here the CDR3 DNA reads TGCGCCAGCAGCATGCCGGGACAAGAGACCCAGTACTTC. It yields the protein CASSMPGQETQYF.

This clonotype was counted at least ten times. This chain joins TRBV7-2 and TRBJ1-3; D unresolved. Germline CDR1 reads SGHTA; CDR2 reads FQGNSA. This CDR3 has 13 residues. Trimming shortened V by 5 bases and J by 4 bases, and 9 bases separated the two germline ends. CDR3 in amino acids: CASSQRMGNTIYF. In DNA form, the CDR3 reads TGTGCCAGCAGCCAAAGGATGGGAAACACCATATATTTT.

This clonotype has more than one count but fewer than ten. The chain employs TRBV20-1 and TRBJ2-7, with unresolved D. The length of the CDR3 is 18 residues. The germline V and J ends were trimmed by 1 base and 4 bases, with 26 bases remaining between them. CDR1 is DFQATT, CDR2 SNEGSKA, per germline (reference sequence). Here the CDR3 reads CSARVKVYWARSLYEQYF. The CDR3 DNA reads as TGCAGTGCTAGAGTTAAGGTCTACTGGGCCCGGTCGCTTTACGAGCAGTACTTC.

The rearrangement uses TRBV28 and TRBJ2-7, with D possibly matching TRBD2 (6 bases). Germline V gene sequence: CDR1 MDHEN, CDR2 SYDVKM. V was clipped by 6 bases and J by 12 bases, with 18 bases between them. The CDR3 totals 12 residues. The CDR3 loop reads CASSTGTPRWYF. CDR3 DNA: TGTGCCAGCAGCACGGGGACTCCGAGGTGGTACTTC.

This clonotype was picked up a small number of times. V usage is TRBV2 and J usage is TRBJ1-2, with 10 positions matching TRBD1. The CDR3 covers 16 residues. V was pared by 7 bases and J by 9 bases, with 17 bases of the junction left unmatched. The germline CDR1 and CDR2 sequences are SNHLY and FYNNEI. The CDR3 coding sequence is TGTGCCAGCACGCGGACAGGGGGGTCCTCGTCGGTGAGCTACACCTTC. This codes for CASTRTGGSSSVSYTF.

The chain has TRBV3-1 and TRBJ1-2; D not resolved. Germline-derived CDR1 and CDR2 are LGHDT and YNNKEL (reference sequence). The CDR3 runs to 14 residues. The V and J ends lost 4 bases and 8 bases respectively, with 17 bases between them. CDR3 DNA sequence: TGTGCCAGCAGCCCCCAAGCGGGCAGTAGGGGCTACACCTTC. The encoded protein is CASSPQAGSRGYTF. The complete variable domain, with remaining parts taken from reference TRBV3-1 and TRBJ1-2, reads DTAVSQTPKYLVTQMGNDKSIKCEQNLGHDTMYWYKQDSKKFLKIMFSYNNKELIINETVPNRFSPKSPDKAHLNLHINSLELGDSAVYFCASSPQAGSRGYTFGSGTRLTVV.

This clonotype was found many times. The V and J genes are TRBV12-3 or TRBV12-4 and TRBJ1-2; the D gene is possibly TRBD1 (5 bases). This CDR3 spans 13 amino acids. Trimming took off 6 bases at V and 8 bases at J, with 16 bases between the two ends. The CDR3 DNA sequence: TGTGCCAGCAGGGGGGATGGACCGGCGGGCTACACCTTC. Its translation: CASRGDGPAGYTF.

There are a few counts of this clonotype. CDR3 sequence reads: CASSGTGRRQPQHF. DNA for the CDR3: TGTGCCAGCAGTGGGACAGGGCGTCGACAGCCCCAGCATTTT. The J gene is TRBJ1-5, the V gene TRBV6-2 or TRBV6-3; 9 positions agree with TRBD1. With 5 bases clipped from V and 7 bases from J, the junction kept 6 bases outside the gene matches. From germline, CDR1 is MNHEY and CDR2 SVGEGT. There are 14 residues in the CDR3.

This clonotype was recorded many times. The chain links TRBV24-1 to TRBJ2-1, with D maybe TRBD1 (5 bases). V was trimmed by 7 bases and J by 6 bases, leaving 9 bases between them. Per the germline V gene, CDR1 is KGHDR and CDR2 is SFDVKD. This CDR3 spans 12 amino acids. The DNA for the CDR3 is TGTGCCACCAGCCAGGGAATCAATGAGCAGTTCTTC. It specifies CATSQGINEQFF.

This clonotype was observed many times. V usage is TRBV7-2 and J usage is TRBJ2-3; D gene ambiguous. The CDR3 runs to 15 residues. Trimming removed 3 bases at V and 8 bases at J, with 18 bases between. CDR1 and CDR2 (germline): SGHTA, FQGNSA. The CDR3 DNA follows: TGTGCCAGCAGCTTTTTACCGTTCGGAGTTGGTACGCAGTATTTT. This codes for CASSFLPFGVGTQYF.